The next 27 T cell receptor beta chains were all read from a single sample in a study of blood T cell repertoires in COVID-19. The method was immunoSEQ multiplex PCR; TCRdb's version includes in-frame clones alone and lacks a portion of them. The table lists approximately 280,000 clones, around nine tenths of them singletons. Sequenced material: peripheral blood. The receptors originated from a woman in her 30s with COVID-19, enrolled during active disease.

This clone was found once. CDR3 amino acids: CASSYSPGNTEAFF. The CDR3, as DNA: TGTGCCAGCAGTTACTCCCCCGGGAACACTGAAGCTTTCTTT. The chain carries TRBV6-5 and TRBJ1-1, with D unresolved. Between the trimmed V and J ends, which lost 0 bases and 1 base, there was a span of 6 bases. This CDR3 is 14 amino acids long. CDR1 and CDR2 (germline): MNHEY, SVGAGI.

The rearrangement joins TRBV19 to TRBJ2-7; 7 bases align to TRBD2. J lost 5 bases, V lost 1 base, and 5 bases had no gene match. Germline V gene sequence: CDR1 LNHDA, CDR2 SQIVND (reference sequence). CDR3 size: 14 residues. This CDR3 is CASSIGGGVDEQYF. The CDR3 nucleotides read TGTGCCAGTAGTATAGGGGGAGGGGTAGACGAGCAGTACTTC.

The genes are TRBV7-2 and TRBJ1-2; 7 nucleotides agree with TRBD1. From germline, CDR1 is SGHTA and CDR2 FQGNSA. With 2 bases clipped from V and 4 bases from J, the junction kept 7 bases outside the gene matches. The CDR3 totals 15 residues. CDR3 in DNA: TGTGCCAGCAGCTTAACCCCACAGGGGCGCTATGGCTACACCTTC. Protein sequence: CASSLTPQGRYGYTF.

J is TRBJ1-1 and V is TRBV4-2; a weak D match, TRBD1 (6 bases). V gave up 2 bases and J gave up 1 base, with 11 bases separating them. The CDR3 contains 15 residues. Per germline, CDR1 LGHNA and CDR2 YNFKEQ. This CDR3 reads CASSQSRGANTEAFF. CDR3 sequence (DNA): TGTGCCAGCAGCCAATCGCGGGGGGCGAACACTGAAGCTTTCTTT.

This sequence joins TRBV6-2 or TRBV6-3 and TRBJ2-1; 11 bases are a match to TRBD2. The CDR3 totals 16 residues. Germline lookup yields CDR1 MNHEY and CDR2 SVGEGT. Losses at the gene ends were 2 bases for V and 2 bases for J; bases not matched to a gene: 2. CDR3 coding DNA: TGTGCCAGCAGTTACGAGACTAGCGGGACCTACAATGAGCAGTTCTTC. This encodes CASSYETSGTYNEQFF.

The CDR3 DNA sequence: TGTGCCAGCAGTTTATTTGGGACTAGCGGATCCTACGAGCAGTACTTC. The encoded protein is CASSLFGTSGSYEQYF. The chain combines TRBV28 with TRBJ2-7; 11 positions agree with TRBD2. Germline V gene lookup returns CDR1 MDHEN and CDR2 SYDVKM. V dropped 1 base and J dropped 1; count of bases not matched to a gene: 3. This CDR3 comprises 16 residues. Combining the CDR3 with reference TRBV28 and TRBJ2-7 gives the whole variable domain DVKVTQSSRYLVKRTGEKVFLECVQDMDHENMFWYRQDPGLGLRLIYFSYDVKMKEKGDIPEGYSVSREKKERFSLILESASTNQTSMYLCASSLFGTSGSYEQYFGPGTRLTVT.

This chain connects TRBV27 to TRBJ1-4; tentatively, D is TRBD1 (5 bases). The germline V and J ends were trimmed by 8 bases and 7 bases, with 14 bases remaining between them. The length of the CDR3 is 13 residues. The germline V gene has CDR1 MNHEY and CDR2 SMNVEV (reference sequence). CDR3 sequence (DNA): TGTGCCAGCGGGGGGTACTTCGGTGAAAAACTGTTTTTT. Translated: CASGGYFGEKLFF.

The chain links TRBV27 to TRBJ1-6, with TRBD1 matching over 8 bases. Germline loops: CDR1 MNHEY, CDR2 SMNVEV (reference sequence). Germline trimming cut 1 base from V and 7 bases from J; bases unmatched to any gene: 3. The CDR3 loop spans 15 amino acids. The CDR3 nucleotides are TGTGCCAGCAGTTTATACAGGGGGAACAATTCACCCCTCCACTTT. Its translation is CASSLYRGNNSPLHF.

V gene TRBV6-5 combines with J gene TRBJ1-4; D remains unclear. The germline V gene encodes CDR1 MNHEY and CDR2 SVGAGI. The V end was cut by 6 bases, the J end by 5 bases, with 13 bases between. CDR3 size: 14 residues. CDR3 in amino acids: CASRPRLRNEKLFF. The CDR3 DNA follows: TGTGCCAGCAGACCCAGACTCAGAAATGAAAAACTGTTTTTT.

As DNA, the CDR3 is TGCGCCAGCAGCTTGGAAGGGGCAAGGGTAGGATCACCCCTCCACTTT. Protein sequence: CASSLEGARVGSPLHF. The V call is TRBV5-1, the J call TRBJ1-6; perhaps TRBD1 as D (5 bases). From germline, CDR1 is SGHRS and CDR2 YFSETQ. V lost 0 bases and J 10 bases, leaving 17 bases between the germline ends. This CDR3 is 16 amino acids long.

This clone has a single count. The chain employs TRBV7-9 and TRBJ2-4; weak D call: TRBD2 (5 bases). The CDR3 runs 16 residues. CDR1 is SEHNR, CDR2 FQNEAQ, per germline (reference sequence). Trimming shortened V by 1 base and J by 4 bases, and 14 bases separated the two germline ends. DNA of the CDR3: TGTGCCAGCAGCTTAGGCGGATTCACGGGAAAAAACATTCAGTACTTC. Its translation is CASSLGGFTGKNIQYF. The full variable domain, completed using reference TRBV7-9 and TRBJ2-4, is DTGVSQNPRHKITKRGQNVTFRCDPISEHNRLYWYRQTLGQGPEFLTYFQNEAQLEKSRLLSDRFSAERPKGSFSTLEIQRTEQGDSAMYLCASSLGGFTGKNIQYFGAGTRLSVL.

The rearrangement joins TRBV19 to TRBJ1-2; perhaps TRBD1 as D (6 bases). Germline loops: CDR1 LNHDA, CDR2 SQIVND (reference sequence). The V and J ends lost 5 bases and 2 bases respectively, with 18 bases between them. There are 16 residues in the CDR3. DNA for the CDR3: TGTGCCAGTAGTCCAGAGATCAGGGGAAGAAACTATGGCTACACCTTC. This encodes CASSPEIRGRNYGYTF.

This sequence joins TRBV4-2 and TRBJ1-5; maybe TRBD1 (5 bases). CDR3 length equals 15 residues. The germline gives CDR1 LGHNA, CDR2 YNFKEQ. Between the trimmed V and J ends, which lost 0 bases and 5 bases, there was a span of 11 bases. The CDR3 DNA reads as TGTGCCAGCAGCCAAGAGTATGGGGCGGATCAGCCCCAGCATTTT. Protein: CASSQEYGADQPQHF.

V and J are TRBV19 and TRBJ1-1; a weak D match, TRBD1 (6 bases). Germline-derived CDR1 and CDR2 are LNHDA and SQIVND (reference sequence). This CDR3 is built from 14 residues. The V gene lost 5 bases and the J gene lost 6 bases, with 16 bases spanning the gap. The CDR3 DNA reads TGTGCCAGTAGTCTTCGGGGGGGCTCCGCTGAAGCTTTCTTT. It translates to CASSLRGGSAEAFF.

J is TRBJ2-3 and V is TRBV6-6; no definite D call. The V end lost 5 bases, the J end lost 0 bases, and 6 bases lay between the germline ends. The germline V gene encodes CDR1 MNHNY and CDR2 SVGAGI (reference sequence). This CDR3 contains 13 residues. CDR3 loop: CASSVTSTDTQYF. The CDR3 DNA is TGTGCCAGCAGTGTGACTAGCACAGATACGCAGTATTTT.

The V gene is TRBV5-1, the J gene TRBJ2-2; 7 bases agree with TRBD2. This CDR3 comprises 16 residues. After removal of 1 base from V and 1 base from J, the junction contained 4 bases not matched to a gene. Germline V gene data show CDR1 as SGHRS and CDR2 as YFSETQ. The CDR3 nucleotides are TGCGCCAGCAGCTTGTCGGTAGCGGGGAACACCGGGGAGCTGTTTTTT. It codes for CASSLSVAGNTGELFF.

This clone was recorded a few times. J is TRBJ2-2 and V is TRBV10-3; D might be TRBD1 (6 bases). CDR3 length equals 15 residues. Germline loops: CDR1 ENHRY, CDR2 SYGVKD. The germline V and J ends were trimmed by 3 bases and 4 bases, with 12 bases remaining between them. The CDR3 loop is CAISDRTASTGELFF. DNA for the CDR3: TGTGCCATCAGTGATCGGACAGCAAGCACCGGGGAGCTGTTTTTT.

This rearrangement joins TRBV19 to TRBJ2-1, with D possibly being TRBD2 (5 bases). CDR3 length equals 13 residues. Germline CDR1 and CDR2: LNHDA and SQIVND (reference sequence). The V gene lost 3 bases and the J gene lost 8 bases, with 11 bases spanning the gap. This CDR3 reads CASSIISSDEQFF. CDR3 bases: TGTGCCAGTAGTATTATTAGTAGCGATGAGCAGTTCTTC.

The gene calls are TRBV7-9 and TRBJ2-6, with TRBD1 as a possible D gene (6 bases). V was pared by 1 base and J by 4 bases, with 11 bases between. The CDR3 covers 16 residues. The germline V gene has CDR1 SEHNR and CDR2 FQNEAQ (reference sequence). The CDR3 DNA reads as TGTGCCAGCAGCTTAGGGACAGCCACCGGGGCCAACGTCCTGACTTTC. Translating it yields CASSLGTATGANVLTF. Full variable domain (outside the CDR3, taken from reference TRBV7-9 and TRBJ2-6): DTGVSQNPRHKITKRGQNVTFRCDPISEHNRLYWYRQTLGQGPEFLTYFQNEAQLEKSRLLSDRFSAERPKGSFSTLEIQRTEQGDSAMYLCASSLGTATGANVLTFGAGSRLTVL.

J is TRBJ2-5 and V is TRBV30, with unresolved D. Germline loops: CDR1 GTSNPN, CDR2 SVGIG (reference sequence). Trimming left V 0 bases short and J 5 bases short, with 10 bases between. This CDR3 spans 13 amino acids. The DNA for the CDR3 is TGTGCCTGGAGTGTCGGTAGTACGGAGACCCAGTACTTC. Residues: CAWSVGSTETQYF. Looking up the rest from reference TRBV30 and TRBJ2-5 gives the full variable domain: SQTIHQWPATLVQPVGSPLSLECTVEGTSNPNLYWYRQAAGRGLQLLFYSVGIGQISSEVPQNLSASRPQDRQFILSSKKLLLSDSGFYLCAWSVGSTETQYFGPGTRLLVL.

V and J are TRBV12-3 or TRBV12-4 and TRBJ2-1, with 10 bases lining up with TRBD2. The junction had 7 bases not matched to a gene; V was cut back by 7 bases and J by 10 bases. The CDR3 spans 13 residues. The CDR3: CASKIAGGREQFF. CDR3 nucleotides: TGTGCCAGCAAAATAGCGGGAGGCCGCGAGCAGTTCTTC.

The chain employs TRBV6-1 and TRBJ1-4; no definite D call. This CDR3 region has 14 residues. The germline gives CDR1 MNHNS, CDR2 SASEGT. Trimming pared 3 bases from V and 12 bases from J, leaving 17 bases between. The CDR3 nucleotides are TGTGCCAGCAGTGACGGGGTTGGTGGGGTTCAACTGTTTTTT. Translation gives CASSDGVGGVQLFF.

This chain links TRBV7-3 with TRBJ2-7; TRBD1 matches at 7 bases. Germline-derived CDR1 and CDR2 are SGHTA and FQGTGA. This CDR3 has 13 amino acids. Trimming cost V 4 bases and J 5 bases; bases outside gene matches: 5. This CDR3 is CASSYTGDDEQYF. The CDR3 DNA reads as TGTGCCAGCAGCTATACAGGGGACGACGAGCAGTACTTC.

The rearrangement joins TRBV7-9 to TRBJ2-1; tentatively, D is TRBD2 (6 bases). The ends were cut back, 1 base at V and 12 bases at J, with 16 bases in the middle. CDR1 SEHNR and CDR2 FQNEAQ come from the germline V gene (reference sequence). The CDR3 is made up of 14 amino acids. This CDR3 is CASSLGGTPAGQFF. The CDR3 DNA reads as TGTGCCAGCAGCTTAGGTGGGACTCCCGCTGGGCAGTTCTTC.

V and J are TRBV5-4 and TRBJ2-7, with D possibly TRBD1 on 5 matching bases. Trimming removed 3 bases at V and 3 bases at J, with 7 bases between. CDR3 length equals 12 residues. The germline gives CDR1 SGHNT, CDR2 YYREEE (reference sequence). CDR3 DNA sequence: TGTGCCAGCAGCTATGGACACTACGAGCAGTACTTC. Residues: CASSYGHYEQYF.

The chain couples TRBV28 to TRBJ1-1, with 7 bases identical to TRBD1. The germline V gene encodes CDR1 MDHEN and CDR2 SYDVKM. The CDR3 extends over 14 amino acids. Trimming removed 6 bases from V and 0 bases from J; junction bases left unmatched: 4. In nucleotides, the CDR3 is TGTGCCAGCAGACCGACAGGGATGAACACTGAAGCTTTCTTT. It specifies CASRPTGMNTEAFF.

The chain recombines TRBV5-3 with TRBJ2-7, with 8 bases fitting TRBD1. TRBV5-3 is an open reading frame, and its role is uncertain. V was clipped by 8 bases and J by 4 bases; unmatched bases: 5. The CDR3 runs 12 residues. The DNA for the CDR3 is TGTGCCAGGGGGACAGGTGTTTACGAGCAGTACTTC. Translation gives CARGTGVYEQYF.